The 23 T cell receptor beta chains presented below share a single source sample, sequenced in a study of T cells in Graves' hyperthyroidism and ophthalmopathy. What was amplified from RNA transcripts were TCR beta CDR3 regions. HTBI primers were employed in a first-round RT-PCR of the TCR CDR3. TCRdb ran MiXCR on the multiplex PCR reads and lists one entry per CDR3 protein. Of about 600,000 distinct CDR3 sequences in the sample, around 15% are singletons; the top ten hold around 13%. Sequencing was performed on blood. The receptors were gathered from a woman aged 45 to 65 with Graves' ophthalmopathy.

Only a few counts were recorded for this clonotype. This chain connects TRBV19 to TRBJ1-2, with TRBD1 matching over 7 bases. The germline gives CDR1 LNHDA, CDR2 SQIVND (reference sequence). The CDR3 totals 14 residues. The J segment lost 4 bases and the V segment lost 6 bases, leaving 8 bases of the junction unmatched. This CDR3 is CASRETGTAYGYTF. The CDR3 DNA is TGTGCCAGTAGAGAAACCGGGACAGCCTATGGCTACACCTTC.

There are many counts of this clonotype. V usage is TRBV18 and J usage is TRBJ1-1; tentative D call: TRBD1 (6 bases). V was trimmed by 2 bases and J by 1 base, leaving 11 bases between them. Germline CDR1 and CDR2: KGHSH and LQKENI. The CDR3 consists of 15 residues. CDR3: CASSPNRVGNTEAFF. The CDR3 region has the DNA TGTGCCAGCTCACCAAACAGGGTGGGGAACACTGAAGCTTTCTTT.

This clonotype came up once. The CDR3 reads CSAPRDRGHEQYF. CDR3 coding DNA: TGCAGTGCTCCCCGGGACAGGGGTCACGAGCAGTACTTC. The rearrangement links TRBV20-1 to TRBJ2-7; 10 bases map to TRBD1. Germline CDR1 reads DFQATT; CDR2 reads SNEGSKA (reference sequence). J gave up 5 bases and V 5 bases, and 6 bases lay outside the gene matches. The CDR3 extends over 13 amino acids.

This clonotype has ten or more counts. This CDR3 is CASSLANSGRSTGELFF. CDR3 sequence (DNA): TGCGCCAGCAGCTTGGCCAATAGCGGGCGTAGCACCGGGGAGCTGTTTTTT. This chain uses TRBV5-1 with TRBJ2-2; 7 bases match TRBD2. The germline V gene encodes CDR1 SGHRS and CDR2 YFSETQ. This CDR3 spans 17 amino acids. Trimming took 0 bases from V and 4 from J; bases not matched to a gene: 9. The full variable domain, completed using reference TRBV5-1 and TRBJ2-2, is KAGVTQTPRYLIKTRGQQVTLSCSPISGHRSVSWYQQTPGQGLQFLFEYFSETQRNKGNFPGRFSGRQFSNSRSEMNVSTLELGDSALYLCASSLANSGRSTGELFFGEGSRLTVL.

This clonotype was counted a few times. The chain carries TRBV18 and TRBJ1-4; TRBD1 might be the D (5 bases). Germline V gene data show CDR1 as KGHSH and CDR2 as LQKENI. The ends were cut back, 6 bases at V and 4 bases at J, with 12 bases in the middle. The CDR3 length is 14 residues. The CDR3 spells CASSSGADNEKLFF. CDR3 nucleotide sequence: TGTGCCAGCTCTTCCGGGGCGGATAATGAAAAACTGTTTTTT.

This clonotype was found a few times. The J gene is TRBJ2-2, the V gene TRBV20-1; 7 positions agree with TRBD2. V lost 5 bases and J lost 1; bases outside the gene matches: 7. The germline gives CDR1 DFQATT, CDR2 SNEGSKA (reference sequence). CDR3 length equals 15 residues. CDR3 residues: CSALGGGMNTGELFF. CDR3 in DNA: TGCAGTGCTCTGGGGGGGGGGATGAACACCGGGGAGCTGTTTTTT.

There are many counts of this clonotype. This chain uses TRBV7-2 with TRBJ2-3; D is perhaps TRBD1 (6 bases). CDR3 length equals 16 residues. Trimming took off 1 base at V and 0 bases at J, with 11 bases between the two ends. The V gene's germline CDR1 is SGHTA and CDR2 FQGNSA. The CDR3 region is CASSLGPRGSTDTQYF. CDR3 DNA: TGTGCCAGCAGCTTAGGTCCCAGGGGTAGCACAGATACGCAGTATTTT.

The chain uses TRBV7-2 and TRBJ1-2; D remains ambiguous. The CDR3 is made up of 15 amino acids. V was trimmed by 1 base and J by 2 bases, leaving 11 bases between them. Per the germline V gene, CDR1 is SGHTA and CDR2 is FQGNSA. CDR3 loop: CASSLVVGGNYGYTF. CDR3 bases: TGTGCCAGCAGCTTAGTAGTTGGAGGGAACTATGGCTACACCTTC.

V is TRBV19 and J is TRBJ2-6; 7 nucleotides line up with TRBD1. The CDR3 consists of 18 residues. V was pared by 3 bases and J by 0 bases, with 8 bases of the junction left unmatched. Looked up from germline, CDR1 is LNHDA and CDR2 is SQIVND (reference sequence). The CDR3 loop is CASSIQDRVYSGANVLTF. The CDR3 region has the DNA TGTGCCAGTAGTATCCAAGACAGGGTTTACTCTGGGGCCAACGTCCTGACTTTC.

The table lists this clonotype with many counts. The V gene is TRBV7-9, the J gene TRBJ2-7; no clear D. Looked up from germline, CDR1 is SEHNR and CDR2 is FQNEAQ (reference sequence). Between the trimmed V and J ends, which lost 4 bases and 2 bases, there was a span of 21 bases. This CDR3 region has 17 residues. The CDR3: CASSWHPPTTFTYEQYF. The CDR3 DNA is TGTGCCAGCAGCTGGCACCCCCCGACAACTTTCACCTACGAGCAGTACTTC.

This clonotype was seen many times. Here the CDR3 DNA reads TGCAGTGCTCGCAACAAGCGGGAGCTCAAGTACAATGAGCAGTTCTTC. Translating it yields CSARNKRELKYNEQFF. The V and J genes are TRBV20-1 and TRBJ2-1; 8 bases agree with TRBD2. Germline assignment: CDR1 DFQATT and CDR2 SNEGSKA (reference sequence). This CDR3 has 16 residues. J gave up 4 bases and V 5 bases, and 13 bases lay outside the gene matches.

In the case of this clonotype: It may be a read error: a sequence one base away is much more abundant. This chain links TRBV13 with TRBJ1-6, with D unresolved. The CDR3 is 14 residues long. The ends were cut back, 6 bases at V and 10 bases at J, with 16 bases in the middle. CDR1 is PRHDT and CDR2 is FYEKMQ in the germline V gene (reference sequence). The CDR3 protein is CASRQQDRKSPLHF. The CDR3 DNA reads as TGTGCCAGCAGACAACAAGACCGGAAATCACCCCTCCACTTT.

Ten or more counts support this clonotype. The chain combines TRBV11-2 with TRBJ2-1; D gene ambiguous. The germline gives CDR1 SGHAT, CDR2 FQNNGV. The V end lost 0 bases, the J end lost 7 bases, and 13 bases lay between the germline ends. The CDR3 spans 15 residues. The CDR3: CASSLEGLLGNEQFF. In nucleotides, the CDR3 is TGTGCCAGCAGCTTAGAGGGATTATTGGGGAATGAGCAGTTCTTC.

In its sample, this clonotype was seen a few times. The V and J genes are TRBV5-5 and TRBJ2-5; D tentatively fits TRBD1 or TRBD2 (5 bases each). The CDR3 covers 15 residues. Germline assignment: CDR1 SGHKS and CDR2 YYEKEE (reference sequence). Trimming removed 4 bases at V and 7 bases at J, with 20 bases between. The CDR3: CASSKEGTAVGTQYF. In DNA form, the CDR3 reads TGTGCCAGCAGCAAAGAAGGGACGGCAGTAGGGACCCAGTACTTC.

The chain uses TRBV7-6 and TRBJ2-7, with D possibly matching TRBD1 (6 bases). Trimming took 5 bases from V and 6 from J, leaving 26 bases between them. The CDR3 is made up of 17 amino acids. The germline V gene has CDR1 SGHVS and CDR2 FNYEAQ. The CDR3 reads CASSATGTNKWWTEQYF. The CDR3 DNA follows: TGTGCCAGCAGCGCAACCGGGACAAATAAGTGGTGGACCGAGCAGTACTTC.

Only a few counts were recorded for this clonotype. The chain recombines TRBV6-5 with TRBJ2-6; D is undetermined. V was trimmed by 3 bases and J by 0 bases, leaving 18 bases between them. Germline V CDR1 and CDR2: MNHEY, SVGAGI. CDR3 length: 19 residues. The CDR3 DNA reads TGTGCCAGCAGTTATCTCCGGGCAGGAACCATCTCTGGGGCCAACGTCCTGACTTTC. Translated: CASSYLRAGTISGANVLTF.

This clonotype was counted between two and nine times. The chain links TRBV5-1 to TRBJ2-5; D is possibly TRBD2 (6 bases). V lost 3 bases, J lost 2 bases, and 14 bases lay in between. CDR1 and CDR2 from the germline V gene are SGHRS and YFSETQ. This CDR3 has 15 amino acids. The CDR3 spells CASSWGDAPQETQYF. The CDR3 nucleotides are TGCGCCAGCAGCTGGGGGGACGCCCCGCAAGAGACCCAGTACTTC.

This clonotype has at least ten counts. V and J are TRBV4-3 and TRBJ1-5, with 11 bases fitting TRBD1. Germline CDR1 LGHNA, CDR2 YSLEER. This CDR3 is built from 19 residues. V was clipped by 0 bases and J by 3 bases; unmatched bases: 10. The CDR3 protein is CASSQDPHGTGGINQPQHF. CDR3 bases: TGCGCCAGCAGCCAAGATCCTCATGGGACAGGGGGAATCAATCAGCCCCAGCATTTT.

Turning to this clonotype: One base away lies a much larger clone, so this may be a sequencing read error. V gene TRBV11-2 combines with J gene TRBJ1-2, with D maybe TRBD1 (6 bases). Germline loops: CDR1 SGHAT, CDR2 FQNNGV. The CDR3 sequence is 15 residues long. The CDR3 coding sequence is TGTGCCAGCAGCTTAGCCCCGCCAGGGAGGGGGGGCTACGCCTTC. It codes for CASSLAPPGRGGYAF.

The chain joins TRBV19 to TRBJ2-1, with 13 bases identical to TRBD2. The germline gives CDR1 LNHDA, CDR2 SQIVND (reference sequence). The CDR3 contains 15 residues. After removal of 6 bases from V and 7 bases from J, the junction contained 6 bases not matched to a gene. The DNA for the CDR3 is TGTGCCAGTAGCGGGACTAGCGGGACGTGGAATGAGCAGTTCTTC. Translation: CASSGTSGTWNEQFF.

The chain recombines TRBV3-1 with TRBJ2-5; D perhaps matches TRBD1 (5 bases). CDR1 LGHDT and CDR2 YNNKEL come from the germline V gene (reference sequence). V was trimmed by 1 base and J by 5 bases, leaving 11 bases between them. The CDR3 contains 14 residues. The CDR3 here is CASSQGTYKETQYF. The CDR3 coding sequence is TGTGCCAGCAGCCAAGGGACATACAAGGAGACCCAGTACTTC.

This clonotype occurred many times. The CDR3 DNA is TGTGCCAGCAGCTTAGAGGGACTAGCGGGAGGGCACCAAGAGACCCAGTACTTC. It translates to CASSLEGLAGGHQETQYF. This sequence joins TRBV11-2 and TRBJ2-5; 16 nucleotides match TRBD2. The length of the CDR3 is 18 residues. The V gene's germline CDR1 is SGHAT and CDR2 FQNNGV. Germline trimming cut 0 bases from V and 0 bases from J; bases unmatched to any gene: 1. The variable domain in full, with the rest retrieved from reference TRBV11-2 and TRBJ2-5, is EAGVAQSPRYKIIEKRQSVAFWCNPISGHATLYWYQQILGQGPKLLIQFQNNGVVDDSQLPKDRFSAERLKGVDSTLKIQPAKLEDSAVYLCASSLEGLAGGHQETQYFGPGTRLLVL.

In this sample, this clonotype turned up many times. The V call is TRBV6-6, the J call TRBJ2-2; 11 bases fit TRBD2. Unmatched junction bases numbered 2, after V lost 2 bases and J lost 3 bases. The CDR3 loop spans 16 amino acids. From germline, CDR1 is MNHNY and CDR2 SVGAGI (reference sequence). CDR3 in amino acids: CASSYPTSGDTGELFF. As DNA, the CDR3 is TGTGCCAGCAGTTACCCGACTAGCGGGGACACCGGGGAGCTGTTTTTT.